This T cell receptor (beta chain) was documented in a study of control samples from healthy donors and cancer patients. The assay was immunoSEQ multiplex PCR, and TCRdb's table has in-frame clones only and misses some. Its clone listing holds roughly 200,000 clones. V was clipped by 6 bases and J by 3 bases, with 21 bases between them. The CDR3 is made up of 16 amino acids. Germline CDR1 and CDR2: SEHNR and FQNEAQ (reference sequence). Specimen: blood. The chain couples TRBV7-9 to TRBJ2-7; D is perhaps TRBD1 (6 bases). The source of this sequence is a woman aged 25 to 39 in good health. As DNA, the CDR3 is TGTGCCAGCAGTTCCTCGACCAGGGGCGTAATCTACGAGCAGTACTTC. This codes for CASSSSTRGVIYEQYF.